This is a list of T cell receptor beta chains from one sample in a study of metastatic and nonmetastatic thyroid tumors. With MiXCR, TCRdb called clones anew from the PCR reads. The sample carries some 10,000 clones, 25% to 35% recorded once. Sequenced sample: tumor tissue. The receptors here all came from a male donor with papillary thyroid cancer or a benign thyroid nodule (not recorded which). Some clones in this sample may be carry-over from other donors' samples. Both conserved end residues are part of each CDR3. D genes are given only for firm matches. The size entry is marked missing in some rows and otherwise reads once, few, many or a size class.

v_gene	j_gene	d_gene	abundance	CDR3nt	CDR3aa
TRBV12-3/TRBV12-4	TRBJ2-5	TRBD1	many	TGTGCCAGCAGTTACGGACAGGGATTGGAGACCCAGTACTTC	CASSYGQGLETQYF
TRBV7-9	TRBJ1-2	.	.	TGTGCCAGCAGCTACAACCCGGACAGCTATGGCTACACCTTC	CASSYNPDSYGYTF
TRBV7-8	TRBJ2-5	.	many	TGTGCCAGCCGCTCGCCTCTAGGCAGCCCGGATGAGACCCAGTACTTC	CASRSPLGSPDETQYF
TRBV20-1	TRBJ2-7	.	.	TGCAGTTCTATTTCGGCAGTGCAGTACTTC	CSSISAVQYF
TRBV7-7	TRBJ2-2	TRBD2	medium-sized	TGTGCTAGCAGCCCTACGGCGGGAGTAGTAACCGGGGAGCTGTTTTTT	CASSPTAGVVTGELFF
TRBV6-1	TRBJ1-5	TRBD1	large	TGTGCCAGCAGCCTCGGACAGGGCGGGAACAATCAGCCCCAGCATTTT	CASSLGQGGNNQPQHF
TRBV2	TRBJ2-6	.	once	TGTGCCAGCACTTGGGACGGACGCTCTGGGGCCAACGTCCTGACTTTC	CASTWDGRSGANVLTF
TRBV7-2	TRBJ1-3	.	.	TGTGCCAGCAGCTCGTATGGAAACACCATATATTTT	CASSSYGNTIYF
TRBV28	TRBJ2-5	.	.	TGTGCCAGCAGAGTAGGGGGAGTAGAGACCCAGTACTTC	CASRVGGVETQYF
TRBV5-1	TRBJ2-2	.	.	TGCGCCAGCAGGAATCCGGTACAGGTCACTGCTGGGGAGCTGTTTTTT	CASRNPVQVTAGELFF
TRBV6-4	TRBJ2-3	.	.	TGTGCCAGCAGTGACTCGCACGGTCACGGCACAGATGCGAAGTATTTT	CASSDSHGHGTDAKYF
TRBV6-5	TRBJ2-3	TRBD2	medium-sized	TGTGCCAGCAGTTCCGGGACTAGCGGGAGTCTCACAGATACGCAGTATTTT	CASSSGTSGSLTDTQYF
TRBV6-1	TRBJ1-4	.	.	TGTGCCAGCAGTGGAGTGATGGTCAGGTTTTGGGAAAAACTGTTTTTT	CASSGVMVRFWEKLFF
TRBV4-2	TRBJ2-7	TRBD2	many	TGTGCCAGCAGCCAAGATTCCGCTAGCGGGAGTCGCGAGCAGTACTTC	CASSQDSASGSREQYF
TRBV5-1	TRBJ2-3	.	many	TGCGCCAGCAGCTTGGCGCAATTCACAGGTACGCAGTATTTT	CASSLAQFTGTQYF
TRBV27	TRBJ2-1	TRBD2	many	TGTGCCAGCAAGACCTCCGGGACTAGCGGGTACAATGAGCAGTTCTTC	CASKTSGTSGYNEQFF
TRBV12-3/TRBV12-4	TRBJ2-1	.	medium-sized	TGTGCCAGCAGTCCTGGCACCCGGGTCTCCTCCAAAAACAATGAGCAGTTCTTC	CASSPGTRVSSKNNEQFF
TRBV7-6	TRBJ1-1	.	.	TGTGCCAGCAGTCCATCCAGGGTCACTGAAGCTTTCTTT	CASSPSRVTEAFF
TRBV7-2	TRBJ2-5	TRBD2	.	TGTGCCAGCAGCTACCTAGCGGAAGAGACCCAGTACTTC	CASSYLAEETQYF
TRBV10-3	TRBJ2-6	.	many	TGTGCCATCGAGGGGGAGGAGGGGGCCAACGTCCTGACTTTC	CAIEGEEGANVLTF
TRBV24-1	TRBJ2-3	.	.	TGTGCCACCAGTGATTCGACAGTGGGGTGGGCGGATACGCAGTATTTT	CATSDSTVGWADTQYF
TRBV28	TRBJ1-2	TRBD1	.	TGTGCCAGCAGTTTACAGGACAGGGGTGGAGGCTACACCTTC	CASSLQDRGGGYTF
TRBV6-5	TRBJ1-2	.	few	TGTGCCAGCAGTTACTCGCCCAGGAATGGCTACACCTTC	CASSYSPRNGYTF
TRBV2	TRBJ2-2	.	many	TGTGCCAGCAGTGTCCGGGCTCCCGGTGGCACCGGGGAGCTGTTTTTT	CASSVRAPGGTGELFF
TRBV6-1	TRBJ2-1	.	few	TGTGCCAGCAGCCACAAGGGTCAAATCAATGAGCAGTTCTTC	CASSHKGQINEQFF
TRBV30	TRBJ2-7	.	.	TGTGCCTGGGGGTGGCCAATAGCTCGAGGGATCTACGAGCAGTACTTC	CAWGWPIARGIYEQYF
TRBV30	TRBJ2-3	.	.	TGTGCCTGGAGTGTAGGCGGCGTTCGGACAGATACGCAGTATTTT	CAWSVGGVRTDTQYF
TRBV7-9	TRBJ1-2	.	.	TGTGCCAGCAGCTTGACAGGCGAACCCCTCTATGGCTACACCTTC	CASSLTGEPLYGYTF
TRBV3-1	TRBJ2-1	TRBD2	.	TGTGCCAGCAGCCCGGGTCAACTAGCGGGAGCCGCCTACAATGATGAGCAGTTCTTC	CASSPGQLAGAAYNDEQFF
TRBV11-3	TRBJ1-5	.	few	TGTGCCAGCAGCTTAGATCTGGGAGGGAGTAATCAGCCCCAGCATTTT	CASSLDLGGSNQPQHF
TRBV7-3	TRBJ1-6	TRBD1	few	TGTGCCAGCAGCTCACCCGGGACAGTCCTCCACTTT	CASSSPGTVLHF
TRBV29-1	TRBJ1-1	.	many	TGCAGCGTTGATTTTGGCATGAACACTGAAGCTTTCTTT	CSVDFGMNTEAFF
TRBV20-1	TRBJ1-2	TRBD1	large	TGCAGTGCTAGAACTTGGACAGGGCATTATTATGGCTACACCTTC	CSARTWTGHYYGYTF
TRBV3-1	TRBJ2-3	TRBD2	.	TGTGCCAGCAGCCGAAGACTAGCGGGTTCCACAGATACGCAGTATTTT	CASSRRLAGSTDTQYF
TRBV6-4	TRBJ2-2	TRBD2	many	TGTGCCAGCAGCGGGAGGGACACCGGGGAGCTGTTTTTT	CASSGRDTGELFF
TRBV20-1	TRBJ2-7	.	.	TGCAGTGCTGGCATGCTTTACGAGCAGTACTTC	CSAGMLYEQYF
TRBV20-1	TRBJ1-2	.	.	TGCAGTGCTGGGGGGGTAGACTATGGCTACACCTTC	CSAGGVDYGYTF